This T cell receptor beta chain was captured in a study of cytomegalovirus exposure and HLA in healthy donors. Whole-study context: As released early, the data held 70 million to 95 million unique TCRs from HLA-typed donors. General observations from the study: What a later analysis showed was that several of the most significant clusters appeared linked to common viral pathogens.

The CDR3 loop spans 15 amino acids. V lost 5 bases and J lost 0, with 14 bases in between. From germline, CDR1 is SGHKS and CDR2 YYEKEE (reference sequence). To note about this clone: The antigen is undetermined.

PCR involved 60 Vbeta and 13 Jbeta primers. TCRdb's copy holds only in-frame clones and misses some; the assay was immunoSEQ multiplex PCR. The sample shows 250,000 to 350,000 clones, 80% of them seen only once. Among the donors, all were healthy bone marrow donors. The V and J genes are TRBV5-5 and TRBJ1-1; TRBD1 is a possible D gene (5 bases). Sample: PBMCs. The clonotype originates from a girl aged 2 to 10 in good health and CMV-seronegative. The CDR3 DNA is TGTGCCAGCAGAGGGGCCTTTTCTATGAACACTGAAGCTTTCTTT. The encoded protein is CASRGAFSMNTEAFF.